What follows are 16 T cell receptor beta chains derived from one specimen sequenced in a study of Graves' ophthalmopathy and Graves' hyperthyroidism. Amplification of TCR beta CDR3 regions used RNA transcripts. First-round RT-PCR with HTBI primers preceded a second-round multiplex PCR. TCRdb analysed the multiplex PCR reads with MiXCR anew, one entry per CDR3 protein. The table shows some 520,000 distinct CDR3 sequences, with approximately 15% occurring only once. The specimen sequenced was blood. These TCRs come from a young woman with Graves' ophthalmopathy.

This clonotype was seen only once. One end of the junction does not line up with germline, which may come from a read error. V and J are TRBV30 and TRBJ2-5; 8 nucleotides line up with TRBD2. The germline V gene encodes CDR1 GTSNPN and CDR2 SVGIG (reference sequence). The CDR3 has 15 amino acids. The CDR3 region is CACSARSGSFETQYF. As DNA, the CDR3 is TGTGCCTGCAGTGCCCGCAGCGGGAGCTTTGAGACCCAGTACTTC.

This clonotype was recorded many times. J is TRBJ1-5 and V is TRBV28; D unresolved. The CDR3 is 16 amino acids. Trimming removed 5 bases from V and 0 bases from J, with 14 bases in between. Germline CDR1 MDHEN, CDR2 SYDVKM. The CDR3 sequence: CASSPFGRDSNQPQHF. CDR3 in DNA: TGTGCCAGCAGTCCCTTCGGAAGGGATAGCAATCAGCCCCAGCATTTT.

This clonotype has a count of ten or more. The CDR3 DNA follows: TGTGCCAGCAGTTACGAGCGGGGGAGCTCCTACGAGCAGTACTTC. Translated: CASSYERGSSYEQYF. The rearrangement links TRBV6-5 to TRBJ2-7; TRBD2 matches 8 bases. This CDR3 contains 15 residues. After removal of 2 bases from V and 0 bases from J, the junction contained 3 bases not matched to a gene. Germline assignment: CDR1 MNHEY and CDR2 SVGAGI.

This clonotype appeared many times. V gene TRBV9 combines with J gene TRBJ1-6; unclear D gene. The CDR3 spans 16 residues. Germline V lookup: CDR1 SGDLS, CDR2 YYNGEE. Deletions cut 0 bases from V and 6 bases from J, with 13 bases between. Here the CDR3 reads CASSVAPGLINSPLHF. CDR3 nucleotides: TGTGCCAGCAGCGTAGCCCCAGGACTCATTAATTCACCCCTCCACTTT.

The chain uses TRBV6-1 and TRBJ1-5; maybe TRBD1 (5 bases). Trimming removed 6 bases at V and 7 bases at J, with 10 bases between. The CDR3 spans 12 residues. The germline CDR1 and CDR2 sequences are MNHNS and SASEGT. The CDR3 DNA is TGTGCCAGCAGAGGGACGGACCAGCCCCAGCATTTT. It is translated as CASRGTDQPQHF.

This clonotype was seen at least ten times. V and J are TRBV4-1 and TRBJ1-1; D uncertain. The CDR3 is 13 residues long. Germline V CDR1 and CDR2: MGHRA, YSYEKL. V shed 1 base and J shed 4 bases, with 7 bases lying between them. CDR3 sequence: CASSQGLLTEAFF. The CDR3 DNA sequence: TGCGCCAGCAGCCAAGGACTGCTCACTGAAGCTTTCTTT.

This clonotype was observed at least ten times. This chain connects TRBV4-2 to TRBJ1-1; a possible D gene is TRBD1 (5 bases). The CDR3 extends over 15 amino acids. V was shortened by 2 bases and J by 0 bases, with 10 bases between the two germline ends. Germline CDR1 and CDR2: LGHNA and YNFKEQ. The CDR3 DNA reads as TGTGCCAGCAGCCAACATAGGGGAATGAACACTGAAGCTTTCTTT. Its protein product is CASSQHRGMNTEAFF.

This clonotype was recorded at least ten times. The chain recombines TRBV6-5 with TRBJ2-5; possibly TRBD2 for D (6 bases). The CDR3 has 16 amino acids. V was clipped by 2 bases and J by 4 bases, with 17 bases between them. CDR1 MNHEY and CDR2 SVGAGI come from the germline V gene. In nucleotides, the CDR3 is TGTGCCAGCAGTTACGGAGGACTCGGGCGGGGAGAGACCCAGTACTTC. It codes for CASSYGGLGRGETQYF.

The V gene is TRBV29-1, the J gene TRBJ1-2; 9 bases align to TRBD1. The CDR3 runs to 13 residues. CDR1 is SQVTM, CDR2 ANQGSEA, per germline. Trimming removed 7 bases from V and 5 bases from J; junction bases left unmatched: 8. The CDR3 nucleotides are TGCAGCGATCGACAGGGGGGAGTATATGGCTACACCTTC. This encodes CSDRQGGVYGYTF.

This clonotype was recorded many times. The V gene is TRBV10-3, the J gene TRBJ1-6, with D possibly being TRBD1 (6 bases). The CDR3 extends over 19 amino acids. Germline V CDR1 and CDR2: ENHRY, SYGVKD. The ends were cut back, 3 bases at V and 0 bases at J, with 18 bases in the middle. Written as DNA, the CDR3 is TGTGCCATCAGTGACGCCCCGACAGGTTATACCTCCTATAATTCACCCCTCCACTTT. Translating it yields CAISDAPTGYTSYNSPLHF.

On this clonotype itself: At one end the junction does not follow the germline gene, possibly because of a read error. This CDR3 reads CAWSIQGYDQYF. The CDR3 DNA reads as TGTGCCTGGAGTATACAGGGCTACGATCAGTACTTC. The chain carries TRBV30 and TRBJ2-7; a weak D match, TRBD1 (6 bases). CDR3 length: 12 amino acids. The germline V gene encodes CDR1 GTSNPN and CDR2 SVGIG (reference sequence).

This clonotype was recorded many times. DNA of the CDR3: TGTGCCAGCAGTTACTCGTTGTATGAGACCCAGTACTTC. It specifies CASSYSLYETQYF. The V and J genes are TRBV6-2 or TRBV6-3 and TRBJ2-5; D call uncertain. Germline V lookup: CDR1 MNHEY, CDR2 SVGEGT. The V gene lost 0 bases and the J gene lost 5 bases, with 7 bases spanning the gap. The CDR3 consists of 13 residues.

CDR3 sequence reads: CASSLQGNEQYF. The CDR3, as DNA: TGTGCCAGCAGTCTACAGGGGAACGAGCAGTACTTC. This chain links TRBV12-3 or TRBV12-4 with TRBJ2-7; 7 nucleotides line up with TRBD1. Trimming took 5 bases from V and 5 from J; bases not matched to a gene: 3. The CDR3 has 12 amino acids.

This clonotype was recorded at least ten times. The junction departs from germline at one end; a sequencing error may be responsible. The chain has TRBV28 and TRBJ2-7; D remains ambiguous. The V gene's germline CDR1 is MDHEN and CDR2 SYDVKM. The CDR3 runs 13 residues. The CDR3 DNA reads as TGTGCCAGCAGTTTGACACCCTCCCACGAGCAGTACTTC. Translating gives CASSLTPSHEQYF. Complete variable domain (other parts from reference TRBV28 and TRBJ2-7): DVKVTQSSRYLVKRTGEKVFLECVQDMDHENMFWYRQDPGLGLRLIYFSYDVKMKEKGDIPEGYSVSREKKERFSLILESASTNQTSMYLCASSLTPSHEQYFGPGTRLTVT.

This clonotype was seen a few times. This CDR3 reads CASSTLTGVRSPLHF. For the CDR3, the DNA is TGTGCCAGCAGTACCCTGACAGGCGTTCGCTCACCCCTCCACTTT. The genes are TRBV2 and TRBJ1-6, with D possibly being TRBD1 (6 bases). Germline assignment: CDR1 SNHLY and CDR2 FYNNEI. Trimming stripped 5 bases from V and 10 bases from J, with 18 bases between. This CDR3 comprises 15 residues.

This clonotype was found many times. A single base separates this from a much larger clone, so it may be a read error. The rearrangement joins TRBV7-8 to TRBJ2-7; maybe TRBD1 (5 bases). The germline CDR1 and CDR2 sequences are SGHVS and FQNEAQ. Trimming stripped 7 bases from V and 8 bases from J, with 15 bases between. CDR3 size: 12 residues. The CDR3 DNA sequence: TGTGCCAGCAATCCAGGGTTCGGCAAGCAGTACTTC. Encoded protein: CASNPGFGKQYF.